The present entry profiles one T cell receptor beta chain with its context. Data came from immunoSEQ multiplex PCR; TCRdb stores just in-frame clones and leaves some out. The table includes approximately 400,000 clones, about 89% detected once. The data are from a study of blood T cell repertoires in COVID-19. CDR3 length: 14 residues. V lost 0 bases to trimming and J lost 1 base, with 5 bases between them. Germline V lookup: CDR1 SGDLS, CDR2 YYNGEE. What was sequenced was peripheral blood. This chain links TRBV9 with TRBJ1-3; D is ambiguous. This clonotype was sampled from a man between 35 and 55 years old with acute or convalescent COVID-19. Written as DNA, the CDR3 is TGTGCCAGCAGCGTAGGGCAGTCTGGAAACACCATATATTTT. Its protein product is CASSVGQSGNTIYF. Filled out from reference TRBV9 and TRBJ1-3, the complete variable domain reads DSGVTQTPKHLITATGQRVTLRCSPRSGDLSVYWYQQSLDQGLQFLIQYYNGEERAKGNILERFSAQQFPDLHSELNLSSLELGDSALYFCASSVGQSGNTIYFGEGSWLTVV.